A single sample is the source of the 14 T cell receptor beta chains below, sequenced in a study of T cell changes during pregnancy in multiple sclerosis. The method was immunoSEQ multiplex PCR; TCRdb's version includes in-frame clones alone and lacks a portion of them. The sample has 45,000 or so clones, roughly nine tenths seen once. Here the sequenced sample was CD4+ T cells from peripheral blood mononuclear cells, taken after pregnancy. The receptors come from a female donor with multiple sclerosis, enrolled in a pregnancy study.

V gene TRBV7-2 combines with J gene TRBJ2-5; TRBD2 agrees at 12 bases. The CDR3 spans 16 residues. CDR1 is SGHTA and CDR2 is FQGNSA in the germline V gene. With 5 bases clipped from V and 1 base from J, the junction kept 5 bases outside the gene matches. The CDR3 loop reads CASSPRLAGAQETQYF. CDR3 nucleotides: TGTGCCAGCAGCCCGCGACTAGCGGGAGCCCAAGAGACCCAGTACTTC.

The CDR3 DNA follows: TGTGCCAGCAGTCCCGGCGGGCAGAATAATGAAAAACTGTTTTTT. This sequence encodes CASSPGGQNNEKLFF. The chain combines TRBV7-2 with TRBJ1-4, with D hard to call. V gave up 6 bases and J gave up 4 bases, with 15 bases separating them. Germline CDR1 and CDR2: SGHTA and FQGNSA. The CDR3 runs 15 residues.

The chain uses TRBV6-4 and TRBJ1-2; 9 nucleotides agree with TRBD1. The CDR3 runs 16 residues. Trimming cost V 0 bases and J 5 bases; bases outside gene matches: 7. Germline CDR1 and CDR2: MRHNA and SNTAGT. The DNA for the CDR3 is TGTGCCAGCAGTGACTCGGGGACAGGGAAAGTATATGGCTACACCTTC. Translating it yields CASSDSGTGKVYGYTF.

The rearrangement links TRBV5-1 to TRBJ1-1; 8 bases are shared with TRBD1. From germline, CDR1 is SGHRS and CDR2 YFSETQ. Losses at the gene ends were 5 bases for V and 4 bases for J; bases not matched to a gene: 13. This CDR3 is built from 16 residues. The chain's CDR3 is CASRGGTGDPLTEAFF. The CDR3 DNA reads as TGCGCCAGCAGGGGCGGGACAGGTGATCCGCTCACTGAAGCTTTCTTT.

This clone appeared a single time. The chain uses TRBV2 and TRBJ2-2, with D perhaps matching TRBD2 (5 bases). This CDR3 contains 14 residues. Trimming shortened V by 7 bases and J by 1 base, and 10 bases separated the two germline ends. Germline-derived CDR1 and CDR2 are SNHLY and FYNNEI. For the CDR3, the DNA is TGTGCCAGCACAGGCGGACTGAACACCGGGGAGCTGTTTTTT. Translation: CASTGGLNTGELFF.

This chain links TRBV27 with TRBJ2-3; 10 bases map to TRBD2. V lost 0 bases to trimming and J lost 0 bases; unmatched junction nucleotides: 18. CDR3 length equals 22 residues. CDR1 and CDR2 from the germline V gene are MNHEY and SMNVEV (reference sequence). In DNA, the CDR3 is TGTGCCAGCAGTTTATCGATAATGGGGCTAGCGGGAGTTTATGGTAGCACAGATACGCAGTATTTT. This sequence encodes CASSLSIMGLAGVYGSTDTQYF.

This chain connects TRBV6-6 to TRBJ1-2; 7 bases align to TRBD1. CDR3 length equals 15 residues. Germline values: CDR1 MNHNY, CDR2 SVGAGI (reference sequence). Unmatched junction bases numbered 6, after V lost 5 bases and J lost 0 bases. CDR3 DNA: TGTGCCAGCAGTGGGGGACAGTCGACTAACTATGGCTACACCTTC. Protein sequence: CASSGGQSTNYGYTF.

The chain joins TRBV28 to TRBJ2-6, with a weak D call TRBD1 (6 bases). V was clipped by 4 bases and J by 4 bases, with 11 bases between them. This CDR3 comprises 15 residues. Germline-derived CDR1 and CDR2 are MDHEN and SYDVKM. The CDR3 sequence: CASSSAGAGANVLTF. CDR3 nucleotides: TGTGCCAGCAGTTCCGCAGGGGCCGGGGCCAACGTCCTGACTTTC.

This rearrangement joins TRBV29-1 to TRBJ2-1; 11 positions match TRBD2. CDR1 is SQVTM and CDR2 is ANQGSEA in the germline V gene. Trimming cost V 7 bases and J 5 bases; bases outside gene matches: 4. This CDR3 contains 13 residues. The CDR3 sequence is CSGSSGRNNEQFF. In DNA form, the CDR3 reads TGCAGCGGATCTAGCGGGAGGAACAATGAGCAGTTCTTC.

The chain couples TRBV13 to TRBJ2-5, with 11 bases aligning to TRBD2. CDR3 length: 15 residues. With V trimmed by 5 bases and J by 5 bases, 7 bases remained unmatched. In germline, CDR1 is PRHDT, CDR2 FYEKMQ (reference sequence). The CDR3 region is CASSPTSGSSETQYF. The CDR3 nucleotides are TGTGCCAGCAGCCCTACTAGCGGGAGTTCCGAGACCCAGTACTTC.

The V gene is TRBV9, the J gene TRBJ2-3; 10 nucleotides agree with TRBD2. Germline CDR1 and CDR2: SGDLS and YYNGEE. The CDR3 spans 16 residues. Trimming at V came to 3 bases and at J to 5 bases, leaving 9 bases not matched to a gene. The CDR3 spells CASSALSGRAEDTQYF. CDR3 bases: TGTGCCAGCAGCGCCCTAAGCGGGAGGGCTGAAGATACGCAGTATTTT. The full variable domain, in which reference TRBV9 and TRBJ2-3 provide the parts outside the CDR3, is DSGVTQTPKHLITATGQRVTLRCSPRSGDLSVYWYQQSLDQGLQFLIQYYNGEERAKGNILERFSAQQFPDLHSELNLSSLELGDSALYFCASSALSGRAEDTQYFGPGTRLTVL.

V is TRBV7-3 and J is TRBJ2-5; maybe TRBD1 (6 bases). The germline V gene encodes CDR1 SGHTA and CDR2 FQGTGA. The CDR3 contains 13 residues. V dropped 5 bases and J dropped 0 bases, with 7 bases sitting between them. The CDR3 loop is CASSRQDQETQYF. The CDR3 DNA reads TGTGCCAGCAGCCGACAGGACCAAGAGACCCAGTACTTC.

The J gene is TRBJ2-2, the V gene TRBV14; D possibly corresponds to TRBD2 (5 bases). V shed 1 base and J shed 3 bases, with 12 bases lying between them. The CDR3 has 16 residues. The germline CDR1 and CDR2 sequences are SGHDN and FVKESK. The DNA for the CDR3 is TGTGCCAGCAGCCAAGTCGATAGCGTATACACCGGGGAGCTGTTTTTT. This sequence encodes CASSQVDSVYTGELFF.

The chain combines TRBV19 with TRBJ1-5; D remains unclear. V was trimmed by 7 bases and J by 2 bases, leaving 12 bases between them. CDR1 is LNHDA, CDR2 SQIVND, per germline (reference sequence). The CDR3 extends over 14 amino acids. The CDR3 reads CASTPGFGNQPQHF. The CDR3 DNA is TGTGCCAGTACCCCCGGGTTCGGCAATCAGCCCCAGCATTTT.